This T cell receptor (beta chain) was identified in a study of cytomegalovirus exposure and HLA in healthy donors. Findings and caveats of the study: Cytomegalovirus association was listed for 164 TCR beta chains. With later analysis, a missense DCLRE1C variant became linked to TCR beta V- and J-gene trimming. In a later analysis, compared with equally common non-associated chains, HLA-associated beta chains were more expanded.

With respect to this clone: Its target is not known.

CDR3 length: 15 amino acids. Trimming cost V 4 bases and J 6 bases, with 19 bases left between them. CDR1 and CDR2 from the germline V gene are SNHLY and FYNNEI. PCR involved 60 Vbeta and 13 Jbeta primers. Authors' analysis steps: The authors later counted 70 million to 80 million unique TCR beta chains, some 10 million of them shared. Clones were read by immunoSEQ multiplex PCR, and TCRdb kept only the in-frame ones, dropping some. Clonal size and the V and J genes are those of that table, whereas D and trimming came from the DNA. The sample includes about 120,000 clones, roughly four fifths seen only once; the top ten take roughly 3.5%.

The sequenced sample consisted of PBMCs. This TCR came from a woman between 40 and 55 years old in good health and CMV-seropositive. The chain combines TRBV2 with TRBJ2-7; the D gene is possibly TRBD2 (6 bases). CDR3 region: CASSVWRDPSLEQYF. Here the CDR3 DNA reads TGTGCCAGCAGTGTTTGGCGGGACCCGTCCCTCGAGCAGTACTTC. The full variable domain, completed using reference TRBV2 and TRBJ2-7, is EPEVTQTPSHQVTQMGQEVILRCVPISNHLYFYWYRQILGQKVEFLVSFYNNEISEKSEIFDDQFSVERPDGSNFTLKIRSTKLEDSAMYFCASSVWRDPSLEQYFGPGTRLTVT.